This entry describes one TCR beta chain. This receptor's antigen is unknown. Per-base quality was not reported, and no clone a single base away is much larger than it. The cohort comprised some 730 healthy bone marrow donors. Cohort members were all nominally healthy when sampled, although unrecorded immune exposures were likely present. The donor tested CMV seronegative and was one of the 352 seronegative cohort members. Every donor gave a peripheral blood sample, and the peripheral blood mononuclear cells from that sample were used for TCR beta sequencing. The Qiagen DNeasy Blood Extraction Kit was used to extract genomic DNA from the blood cell samples. The germline V gene sets CDR1 to SNHLY and CDR2 to FYNNEI. The junction carries 13 bases between V and J, which are trimmed by 9 bases and 5 bases respectively. The CDR3 measures 12 amino acids from cysteine to phenylalanine. Just the 36-base CDR3 DNA is kept, in frame starting at base 1.

Libraries came from the immunoSEQ multiplex PCR assay. For the multiplex PCR, a mixture combining 60 forward primers for TCR Vbeta segments and 13 reverse primers for TCR Jbeta segments was used. The CDR3 region of rearranged TCR beta genes was amplified from genomic DNA by a multiplex PCR assay. The amplified TCR beta libraries were sequenced on the Illumina HiSeq System as 87-base-pair reads. From the authors' description of their analysis: A later analysis tallied roughly 76 million unique TCR beta chains across the approximately 670 repertoires, and some 12 million of those chains were shared by two or more donors. Raw reads were error-corrected and collapsed into unique sequences with a nearest-neighbor algorithm that merged closely related sequences to remove PCR and sequencing errors. V, D and J gene segments were assigned by aligning CDR3 sequences to IMGT reference sequences. For a sequence to be retained, at least a six-nucleotide match to both a V gene segment and a J gene segment was required. A rearrangement was called productive if the CDR3 had no stop codons and remained in frame with V and J, and every other rearrangement was called non-productive. CDR3 was defined by IMGT convention, running from the second conserved V-encoded cysteine to the conserved J-encoded phenylalanine. Sequences without an unambiguous match to a single V gene segment were excluded from the earlier analysis of 450 to 750 of the donors. An earlier analysis of 500 to 700 of the donors classified V segments as functional when productive rearrangements were above 56.7% and as segregating when the standard deviation between donors was above 5%. To diagnose cytomegalovirus status from the catalog of TCR beta chain sequences, a statistical classification framework was built. V and J gene assignment, in a later analysis, came from comparing TCR nucleotide sequences with IMGT/GENE-DB human TR gene sequences. Using the TCRdist pipeline, a later analysis assigned CDR3 sequences along with most-parsimonious VDJ recombination scenarios. In a later analysis, each TCR beta chain was defined by its CDR3 amino acid sequence together with its V-gene family, and reads without a unique V-gene family were excluded. A later analysis removed 550 to 700 highly shared, low-generation-probability nucleotide sequences to deal with suspected cross-contamination and a sequencing artifact. A later analysis calculated a clonal expansion index for each public chain from normalized within-repertoire ranks of inferred template counts. In a later analysis, generation probabilities were computed with a VDJ recombination model fitted to out-of-frame rearrangements, and the resulting probabilities were checked against IGoR. In a later analysis, hypergeometric tests were used to score TCR-TCR, TCR-HLA and TCR-CMV co-occurrence, with a repertoire-size bias correction applied to TCR pairs. To estimate false discovery rates, a later analysis permuted the HLA or CMV assignments 20 times. In a later analysis, co-occurring TCRs were grouped using DBSCAN, and TCRdist sequence similarity was added for clustering within HLA-allele-positive subsets. Co-occurrence clustering excluded repertoires with fewer than 30,000 or more than 120,000 public chains, plus five with anomalous nucleotide sharing. TCRdb mirrors the immuneACCESS table, restricted to in-frame sequences. Some clones are absent from its copies; in checked studies, under half trace to an unresolved V gene, and the reason for the others is unknown. The V and J calls and clone size are taken from that table; D and trimming were inferred from the DNA. This sample gives under 200,000 clones in total; 84% of them show up just once. The top ten clonotypes cover approximately 0.26% of the sample.

The data belong to a study of cytomegalovirus exposure and HLA in healthy donors (dated 2017 in TCRdb). Regarding the complete study: An earlier analysis of approximately 640 of the donors reported 250 to 350 Gb of sequence data and 120 million or so unique TCR beta sequences from approximately 180 million T cells. An early release that covered roughly 600 HLA-typed donors contained 300 to 350 gigabases of sequencing data and 80 million or so unique TCR sequences. Of the roughly 390 genotyped donors, 75% to 85% were placed in the genetic ancestry cluster associated with self-reported Caucasian donors. The study aimed to test whether cataloging public T cell receptors could reveal signatures of past pathogen exposure. Using immunosequencing, the study profiled T cell repertoires from 666 subjects and related those repertoires to cytomegalovirus serostatus. Along with the approximately 620-subject first cohort, a separate validation cohort of about 110 different subjects was used. High-throughput TCR immunosequencing, statistical association of individual TCRs with disease status, and machine learning were combined to predict cytomegalovirus infection status. A later analysis re-analyzed previously published TCR beta repertoires from 666 donors and added high-resolution HLA genotyping to study TCR occurrence patterns. The later analysis used no new phenotypic data to find candidate immune exposures, relying instead on TCR beta sequences and their occurrence across donors. To decide whether each TCR beta V gene segment behaved as functional or pseudogenic, an earlier analysis of some 580 of the donors relied on high-throughput TCR beta sequencing. Donor age, sex, ethnicity and CMV serostatus were compiled alongside the repertoire data. In a later genetic analysis, genome-wide SNP genotypes for about 55% of the roughly 700 donors were used, and that subset was treated as a discovery cohort. Every repertoire in the discovery cohort had been generated on one and the same sequencing platform. HLA typing included class I and class II loci at four-digit resolution. Typing coverage varied by locus: roughly 629-640 donors for A, B, C, DRB1 and DQB1; approximately 500 for DQA1; some 610 for DPA1; 450 to 480 for DPB1. Because of strong linkage in the cohort, roughly five DR-DQ haplotypes were treated as single units for association and clustering. Across 300 to 500 genotyped donors of the cohort, an average of about 240,000 unique TCR beta nucleotide sequences per donor were sequenced, and 15% to 20% of those sequences were non-productive. Study-wide findings and limitations: For the cohort, immune exposure information was limited to CMV serostatus. Because counts were too low, some 17 rarely observed V segments, including chromosome 9 orphons, were left out of the earlier analysis of 500 to 750 of the donors. This cohort had only TCR beta chains sequenced, and the lack of alpha or paired-chain data limited which features could be detected. A later analysis associated about 17,000 TCR beta sequences with specific HLA alleles at a false discovery rate of 0.05. In vitro tests confirmed that a few of the cytomegalovirus-associated TCR beta chains recognize cytomegalovirus antigens. When HLA alleles, especially DR and DQ, strongly co-occurred, TCR associations were difficult to assign to individual alleles. According to a later analysis, parvovirus B19, influenza, CMV and Epstein-Barr virus appeared linked to several top co-occurrence clusters. The authors suggested that the approach could potentially be extended to other disease states and immunological phenotypes. Because HLA typing was unavailable for some donors at each locus, only the typed subset was used in association tests. V-gene and J-gene trimming of TCR beta chains was associated with a missense DCLRE1C variant in a later genetic analysis, and the association was replicated in an independent cohort. Linkage disequilibrium might explain the correlated functional status among segregating V segments, but an unknown experimental factor could not be excluded. According to a later genetic analysis, donors in an Asian-associated ancestry cluster had fewer N-insertions in productive TCRs than the approximately 670-donor mean. According to a later analysis, TCR association rates differed among HLA loci, with DRB1 alleles showing the most associated TCRs and HLA-C alleles showing the fewest. A group of highly shared sequence variants was considered likely to be a technical artifact of the sequencing pipeline. In a later analysis, HLA-associated TCR beta chains showed more clonal expansion and lower generation probabilities than non-associated chains that were equally common. The 87-base-pair reads could not distinguish some IMGT-functional V segments, including TRBV6-2 and TRBV6-3, so those segments were excluded. Most TCR sequences were observed very rarely across donors, whereas some public TCRs were present in many individuals. Roughly uniform sequencing depth across donors was assumed in presence/absence analyses, although this assumption may not hold. A further reported finding was that TCR beta sequences accurately predicted the HLA-A and HLA-B alleles for most subjects in the first cohort. According to a later analysis, most CMV-associated TCR beta chains appeared to be HLA-restricted, and the HLA associations seemed to be driven largely by CMV exposure. Cytomegalovirus status was reported to be diagnosed by the classifier with high specificity and sensitivity in both the original and validation cohorts. The study listed approximately 150 TCR beta chains as associated with cytomegalovirus. In an earlier analysis of under 600 of the donors, most TCR beta V segments were observed in productive rearrangements about 87% or about 30% of the time, broadly matching IMGT annotations.

Source material: PBMCs. This TCR came from a boy younger than 18 in good health and CMV-seronegative. The chain joins TRBV2 to TRBJ1-2; possibly the D gene is TRBD1, per 5 matching bases. The CDR3 sequence is CARWDWTYGYTF. The sequenced DNA is TGTGCCAGATGGGACTGGACGTATGGCTACACCTTC.